This TCR beta chain stems from a study of shared clonotypes between healthy human individuals. Whole-study findings and limits: Among donors, the sharing of clonotypes was expected to be influenced by sequencing depth. Non-shared clonotypes were found to have lower generation probabilities than the clonotypes that were shared by all four of the sorted-subset donors.

Here immunoSEQ multiplex PCR was the method, and the copy in TCRdb shows in-frame clones only, minus some. Here the sample spans some 2,000,000 clones, 95% being singletons. Germline CDR1 KGHSH, CDR2 LQKENI. The CDR3 totals 13 residues. The germline V and J ends were trimmed by 3 bases and 3 bases, with 8 bases remaining between them. This clone was recorded a few times. Antigen specificity is unknown. Other nucleotide sequences from this sample produce the same CDR3. This clonotype originated in a man younger than 35 in good health. The sequencing input was naive CD4+ T cells sorted from blood. Subset given: CD45RA+ positively selected. The rearrangement links TRBV18 to TRBJ1-2; maybe TRBD1 (5 bases). This CDR3 reads CASSPGTDYGYTF. The CDR3 coding sequence is TGTGCCAGCTCACCGGGGACGGACTATGGCTACACCTTC.